This TCR beta chain was observed in a study of cytomegalovirus exposure and HLA in healthy donors. The PCR had 60 Vbeta and 13 Jbeta primers. Generated by immunoSEQ multiplex PCR, the TCRdb table keeps only in-frame clones and is missing some. The table has 130,000 or so clones, 85% to 90% seen once. This clone was seen a single time. The target antigen is unknown. Overall study findings and caveats: The investigators catalogued 180 or so TCR beta chains as cytomegalovirus-associated. Reported results showed that the classifier diagnosed cytomegalovirus status with high specificity and sensitivity.

The sample was PBMCs. The TCR was taken from a woman aged 25 to 45 in good health and CMV-seronegative.

The CDR3, as DNA: TGCGCCAGCAGCTCGCAGCGGGGTCAAGAGACCCAGTACTTC. Amino acid sequence: CASSSQRGQETQYF. This rearrangement joins TRBV5-1 to TRBJ2-5; 7 nucleotides align to TRBD2. V gave up 3 bases and J gave up 2 bases; unmatched junction bases: 4. Germline V gene sequence: CDR1 SGHRS, CDR2 YFSETQ. This CDR3 spans 14 amino acids.